Listed below are T cell receptor beta chains from one sample, sequenced in a study of OX40 agonist ivuxolimab in advanced cancers. Profiled with immunoSEQ multiplex PCR; TCRdb holds only in-frame clones, not every one. The sample yields approximately 10,000 clones, around four fifths seen once. Specimen: CD4+ or CD8+ T cells sorted from blood, collected in a trial of the OX40 agonist ivuxolimab. The receptor source for this set is an adult with an advanced solid tumor such as melanoma, head and neck, liver or kidney cancer. Both conserved end residues are part of each CDR3. A D gene is named only where the DNA matches it firmly. Clone size appears in some rows only: once, few, many, or a class for an expanded clone.

NA	TRBV28	medium-sized	TRBJ1-1	TGTGCCAGCAGTACCCTCAGGGGCTCGAACACTGAAGCTTTCTTT	CASSTLRGSNTEAFF
TRBD1	TRBV7-4	NA	TRBJ1-5	TGTGCCAGCAGCCTAGAACAGGGGGCGGGCAATCAGCCCCAGCATTTT	CASSLEQGAGNQPQHF
NA	TRBV30	NA	TRBJ2-1	TGTGCCTGGAAGCGTATATCCTACAATGAGCAGTTCTTC	CAWKRISYNEQFF
TRBD1	TRBV7-9	NA	TRBJ2-3	TGTGCCAGCAGCGGATTTACAGGGGAATTTTCCACAGATACGCAGTATTTT	CASSGFTGEFSTDTQYF
NA	TRBV23-1	NA	TRBJ1-3	TGCGCCAGCAGTCAGGTTAGCTCTGGAAACACCATATATTTT	CASSQVSSGNTIYF
TRBD1	TRBV2	NA	TRBJ2-7	TGTGCCAGCATCCCAACGACAGGGCCCTACGAGCAGTACTTC	CASIPTTGPYEQYF
TRBD1	TRBV6-5	NA	TRBJ1-2	TGTGCCAGCAGTTCGACAGGGGGCAATGGCTACACCTTC	CASSSTGGNGYTF
TRBD1	TRBV27	NA	TRBJ2-7	TGTGCCAGCAGAAAGGTGACAGGGGCTTACGAGCAGTACTTC	CASRKVTGAYEQYF
TRBD1	TRBV2	once	TRBJ2-7	TGTGCCAGCAGTGAAGGGACAGGACAAGCCTACGAGCAGTACTTC	CASSEGTGQAYEQYF
NA	TRBV6-1	NA	TRBJ2-1	TGTGCCAGCAGTTCGGAGAGGGGAACTGAGCAGTTCTTC	CASSSERGTEQFF
TRBD1	TRBV28	NA	TRBJ2-7	TGTGCCAGCAGTGGGACAGTCTACGAGCAGTACTTC	CASSGTVYEQYF
NA	TRBV6-1	once	TRBJ1-5	TGTGCCAGCAGTGAAGAGTACGGTCCCAATCAGCCCCAGCATTTT	CASSEEYGPNQPQHF
NA	TRBV13	once	TRBJ2-3	TGTGCCAGCAGCCCCCCTGCGGGGGCGCGGGATACGCAGTATTTT	CASSPPAGARDTQYF
NA	TRBV13	NA	TRBJ1-3	TGTGCCAGCAGCTTGGTTCACTCCTCTGGAAACACCATATATTTT	CASSLVHSSGNTIYF
NA	TRBV28	NA	TRBJ2-2	TGTGCCAGCAGTTCTCCGAACACCGGGGAGCTGTTTTTT	CASSSPNTGELFF
NA	TRBV4-3	NA	TRBJ2-2	TGCGCCAGCAGCCAACCCCTAGAGAACACCGGGGAGCTGTTTTTT	CASSQPLENTGELFF
NA	TRBV7-9	NA	TRBJ2-6	TGTGCCAGCAGCCAAACCGGGACGATAAAAGGGAGTGGGGCCAACGTCCTGACTTTC	CASSQTGTIKGSGANVLTF
TRBD2	TRBV5-5	NA	TRBJ2-4	TGTGCCAGCAGCTTCTCCGCTAGCGGGTCCCTTACCAAAAACATTCAGTACTTC	CASSFSASGSLTKNIQYF
TRBD1	TRBV28	NA	TRBJ1-5	TGTGCCAGCAGTTTCTGGACAGGACCCAATCAGCCCCAGCATTTT	CASSFWTGPNQPQHF
NA	TRBV6-5	NA	TRBJ1-1	TGTGCCAGCAGTTACTCCCCGAAGGGCGGGACTGAAGCTTTCTTT	CASSYSPKGGTEAFF
NA	TRBV4-1	NA	TRBJ2-3	TGCGCCAGCAGCCGCGGTGGGGCAGATACGCAGTATTTT	CASSRGGADTQYF
NA	TRBV2	NA	TRBJ1-3	TGTGCCAGCAATCACGGACCCTCTGGAAACACCATATATTTT	CASNHGPSGNTIYF
NA	TRBV29-1	NA	TRBJ2-3	TGCAGCGCCGACAGGCGGCAGATGGATACGCAGTATTTT	CSADRRQMDTQYF
TRBD1	TRBV7-2	NA	TRBJ1-5	TGTGCCAGCAGCTTAGCGGTGAGACAGGGTCTTAATCAGCCCCAGCATTTT	CASSLAVRQGLNQPQHF
TRBD2	TRBV30	NA	TRBJ2-1	TGTGCCTGGAGTGTAGCGGGAGGCTGGGTTGAGCAGTTCTTC	CAWSVAGGWVEQFF
NA	TRBV5-1	NA	TRBJ2-7	TGCGCCAGCAAGGGGGGGAACCCCTACGAGCAGTACTTC	CASKGGNPYEQYF
NA	TRBV7-9	NA	TRBJ2-3	TGTGCCAGCAGCGGAAACGTCTTCGATACGCAGTATTTT	CASSGNVFDTQYF
TRBD1	TRBV19	NA	TRBJ1-1	TGTGCCAGCCTTGACAGGGGTTCTTTCACTGAAGCTTTCTTT	CASLDRGSFTEAFF
TRBD1	TRBV19	NA	TRBJ2-2	TGTGCCAGTAGGACAGGGACCCGCGTAGGCGGGGAGCTGTTTTTT	CASRTGTRVGGELFF
TRBD2	TRBV11-3	NA	TRBJ2-2	TGTGCCAGCAGCGCCCTAGCGGGAGGGCCCGGGGAGCTGTTTTTT	CASSALAGGPGELFF
NA	TRBV10-2	once	TRBJ2-1	TGCGCCAGCACAGGATTAGCGGACTACAATGAGCAGTTCTTC	CASTGLADYNEQFF
NA	TRBV6-5	NA	TRBJ2-1	TGTGCCAGCAGTTACCGACTAGATAGCTACAATGAGCAGTTCTTC	CASSYRLDSYNEQFF
NA	TRBV28	NA	TRBJ1-2	TGTGCCAGCAGTTTCGGGCGGCCTGGCTACACCTTC	CASSFGRPGYTF
NA	TRBV16	NA	TRBJ2-7	TGTGCCAGCAGCCAATGGGACGATAGACTCTACGAGCAGTACTTC	CASSQWDDRLYEQYF
NA	TRBV9	NA	TRBJ2-3	TGTGCCAGCAGCGTAGAAATCGGGCCCGGGGGAGATACGCAGTATTTT	CASSVEIGPGGDTQYF
TRBD1	TRBV27	NA	TRBJ1-2	TGTGCCGCTCGGGACAGCACCGCCTATGGCTACACCTTC	CAARDSTAYGYTF
TRBD2	TRBV10-1	few	TRBJ2-1	TGCGCCAGCAGTGACGGGGGAGGGAATGAGCAGTTCTTC	CASSDGGGNEQFF
TRBD1	TRBV30	NA	TRBJ1-3	TGTGCCTGGAGCACAGGGGTTGCTGGAAACACCATATATTTT	CAWSTGVAGNTIYF
NA	TRBV5-5	few	TRBJ1-2	TGTGCCAGCAGCAAACGGGACCTAGATAACTATGGCTACACCTTC	CASSKRDLDNYGYTF
TRBD2	TRBV29-1	NA	TRBJ2-1	TGCAGCCACCCATGGGAGGGAGGCGAGCAGTTCTTC	CSHPWEGGEQFF
NA	TRBV6-5	once	TRBJ2-1	TGTGCCAGCAGTTACTCTAGGGGGGCGGGTGAGCAGTTCTTC	CASSYSRGAGEQFF
TRBD1	TRBV29-1	NA	TRBJ2-2	TGCAGCGTTGTTGGACAGGCTCAGGGCACCGGGGAGCTGTTTTTT	CSVVGQAQGTGELFF
TRBD2	TRBV5-6	NA	TRBJ2-4	TGTGCCAGCAGCTCCCTGCCAACTAGCGGGGGAGCCAAAAACATTCAGTACTTC	CASSSLPTSGGAKNIQYF
NA	TRBV27	NA	TRBJ1-1	TGTGCCAGCAGTTCCCTCAGGGAAGCTTTCTTT	CASSSLREAFF
NA	TRBV5-8	NA	TRBJ1-1	TGTGCCAGCAGCAGCCGAGGGGGGAACACTGAAGCTTTCTTT	CASSSRGGNTEAFF
NA	TRBV28	medium-sized	TRBJ2-3	TGTGCCAGCAGTTTGCCGGAGGCAGGGTCGATGGCAGATACGCAGTATTTT	CASSLPEAGSMADTQYF
TRBD1	TRBV29-1	once	TRBJ1-1	TGCAGCCCGTCGGACAGGGGGAACACTGAAGCTTTCTTT	CSPSDRGNTEAFF
NA	TRBV4-1	NA	TRBJ1-1	TGCGCCAGCAGCCAAGTGGGGACGGGGTCAGGAGCTTTCTTT	CASSQVGTGSGAFF
TRBD2	TRBV23-1	NA	TRBJ2-5	TGCGCCAGCAGTCCCTATCTATCCAGGGAGGGAGAGACCCAGTACTTC	CASSPYLSREGETQYF
NA	TRBV10-3	NA	TRBJ1-1	TGTGCCATCAGTGAGTCAAGGACCGGGGGAACTGAAGCTTTCTTT	CAISESRTGGTEAFF
NA	TRBV4-3	NA	TRBJ2-1	TGCGCCAGCAGCCAAGAGGAGGACGGCCTTAATGAGCAGTTCTTC	CASSQEEDGLNEQFF
TRBD1	TRBV28	NA	TRBJ1-1	TGTGCCAGCAGTTCGGACAGGTACATGAACACTGAAGCTTTCTTT	CASSSDRYMNTEAFF